This entry lists 15 T cell receptor beta chains sequenced from one sample in a study of metastatic and nonmetastatic thyroid tumors. No patient had received any treatment before thyroid surgery. With MiXCR, TCRdb reprocessed the PCR reads. The sample lists 15,000 to 25,000 clones; 37% were seen once. The sequencing sample was made of tumor tissue. Receptors originate from a female donor with papillary thyroid cancer or a benign thyroid nodule (not recorded which). Some clones in this sample may be carry-over from other donors' samples.

V is TRBV6-1 and J is TRBJ2-5, with D possibly matching TRBD2 (5 bases). CDR1 is MNHNS, CDR2 SASEGT, per germline. V was trimmed by 8 bases and J by 5 bases, leaving 12 bases between them. The CDR3 runs 12 residues. Here the CDR3 reads CASGRLLETQYF. The CDR3 region has the DNA TGTGCCAGCGGGAGACTCCTGGAGACCCAGTACTTC.

This clone was seen a few times. V usage is TRBV24-1 and J usage is TRBJ2-3; 7 bases are shared with TRBD1. The J segment lost 0 bases and the V segment lost 4 bases, leaving 6 bases of the junction unmatched. Germline-derived CDR1 and CDR2 are KGHDR and SFDVKD. CDR3 length: 16 amino acids. The CDR3 loop reads CATSDPGQRSTDTQYF. CDR3 sequence (DNA): TGTGCCACCAGTGACCCGGGACAGAGGAGCACAGATACGCAGTATTTT.

The chain carries TRBV20-1 and TRBJ1-2; weak D call: TRBD1 (5 bases). The length of the CDR3 is 14 residues. V was cut by 5 bases and J by 3 bases, with 16 bases left in between. Germline CDR1 DFQATT, CDR2 SNEGSKA (reference sequence). CDR3 nucleotide sequence: TGCAGTGCTGGCCCTCCCGGGACGGACTATGGCTACACCTTC. Encoded protein: CSAGPPGTDYGYTF.

This clone was recorded a few times. This chain joins TRBV10-2 and TRBJ1-5; 9 nucleotides match TRBD1. This CDR3 region has 13 residues. Germline loops: CDR1 WSHSY, CDR2 SAAADI. Germline trimming cut 6 bases from V and 5 bases from J; bases unmatched to any gene: 2. CDR3 sequence: CASRGQGDQPQHF. Here the CDR3 DNA reads TGCGCCAGCAGGGGACAGGGTGATCAGCCCCAGCATTTT.

The chain carries TRBV5-1 and TRBJ1-2, with 7 positions matching TRBD1. V shed 1 base, J shed 7 bases, and the junction held 7 bases outside the gene matches. The CDR3 extends over 14 amino acids. Germline assignment: CDR1 SGHRS and CDR2 YFSETQ. The CDR3: CASSLFQGEGGYTF. In DNA, the CDR3 is TGCGCCAGCAGCTTGTTCCAGGGGGAGGGTGGCTACACCTTC.

This clone came up a few times. The V call is TRBV19, the J call TRBJ1-5; D is ambiguous. This CDR3 is built from 13 residues. V gave up 9 bases and J gave up 5 bases, with 14 bases separating them. Per the germline V gene, CDR1 is LNHDA and CDR2 is SQIVND (reference sequence). In DNA, the CDR3 is TGTGCCAGCAATCCTCGGAGGGATCAGCCCCAGCATTTT. This sequence encodes CASNPRRDQPQHF.

This clone has only a few counts. The V and J genes are TRBV28 and TRBJ2-3; TRBD1 is a possible D gene (5 bases). CDR1 is MDHEN, CDR2 SYDVKM, per germline. The CDR3 is 12 residues long. V lost 8 bases, J lost 0 bases, and 6 bases lay in between. DNA for the CDR3: TGTGCCAGCGGGGCTAGCACAGATACGCAGTATTTT. This translates into CASGASTDTQYF. Filled out from reference TRBV28 and TRBJ2-3, the complete variable domain reads DVKVTQSSRYLVKRTGEKVFLECVQDMDHENMFWYRQDPGLGLRLIYFSYDVKMKEKGDIPEGYSVSREKKERFSLILESASTNQTSMYLCASGASTDTQYFGPGTRLTVL.

This clone was seen only a few times. V is TRBV6-6 and J is TRBJ2-7; 9 nucleotides align to TRBD1. Losses at the gene ends were 0 bases for V and 6 bases for J; bases not matched to a gene: 12. Germline CDR1 reads MNHNY; CDR2 reads SVGAGI (reference sequence). The CDR3 length is 17 residues. The CDR3 sequence is CASSYSIGTGLVREQYF. In DNA form, the CDR3 reads TGTGCCAGCAGTTACTCGATCGGGACAGGGCTGGTTCGCGAGCAGTACTTC.

This clone was seen more than once but under ten times. The chain employs TRBV28 and TRBJ2-1; 8 bases line up with TRBD1. V was pared by 5 bases and J by 0 bases, with 15 bases of the junction left unmatched. The CDR3 extends over 19 amino acids. Per the germline V gene, CDR1 is MDHEN and CDR2 is SYDVKM. The CDR3 nucleotides read TGTGCCAGCAGTCTGGGACAGGCTCCTCCTCAGAGCTCCTACAATGAGCAGTTCTTC. Its protein is CASSLGQAPPQSSYNEQFF.

The chain has TRBV30 and TRBJ1-6, with D maybe TRBD1 (5 bases). The CDR3 runs to 17 residues. CDR1 is GTSNPN, CDR2 SVGIG, per germline (reference sequence). Trimming pared 6 bases from V and 2 bases from J, leaving 20 bases between. The CDR3 loop is CACPVRAGSPYNSPLHF. The CDR3 DNA reads as TGTGCCTGTCCAGTGCGGGCAGGGAGCCCCTATAATTCACCCCTCCACTTT.

On this clone: The junction shows a germline mismatch at one end, possibly a read error. The genes are TRBV7-7 and TRBJ1-2; TRBD1 matches at 9 bases. The CDR3 runs 13 residues. Germline values: CDR1 SSHAT, CDR2 FNYEAQ (reference sequence). The CDR3 nucleotides are TGTGCTAGCAGCCCGGGACAGGGAGGCGGCTACACCTTC. Translated, it gives CASSPGQGGGYTF.

This chain connects TRBV20-1 to TRBJ2-7, with D unresolved. The CDR3 contains 14 residues. The germline V gene encodes CDR1 DFQATT and CDR2 SNEGSKA (reference sequence). Trimming stripped 1 base from V and 1 base from J, with 11 bases between. This chain's CDR3 is CSARAARKSYEQYF. CDR3 bases: TGCAGTGCTAGAGCTGCGAGGAAATCCTACGAGCAGTACTTC.

V gene TRBV16 combines with J gene TRBJ1-6; D gene unclear. V lost 0 bases and J lost 5, with 8 bases in between. The CDR3 extends over 15 amino acids. The germline V gene encodes CDR1 KGHSY and CDR2 FQNENV. The CDR3 sequence is CASSQSKNHNSPLHF. The CDR3 nucleotides read TGTGCCAGCAGCCAATCAAAGAACCATAATTCACCCCTCCACTTT.

Only a few counts were recorded for this clone. This CDR3 is CASSSLDSGLPAEEQFF. The CDR3, as DNA: TGTGCCAGCAGTTCTCTGGATTCTGGTCTGCCGGCGGAAGAGCAGTTCTTC. The chain links TRBV28 to TRBJ2-1; D is ambiguous. The CDR3 extends over 17 amino acids. V lost 4 bases and J lost 10, with 26 bases in between. CDR1 is MDHEN and CDR2 is SYDVKM in the germline V gene.

The chain recombines TRBV2 with TRBJ2-7; TRBD1 aligns across 10 bases. From germline, CDR1 is SNHLY and CDR2 FYNNEI. The CDR3 sequence is 13 residues long. V was pared by 11 bases and J by 3 bases, with 7 bases of the junction left unmatched. Here the CDR3 reads CAGQGVSDYEQYF. As DNA, the CDR3 is TGTGCCGGACAGGGGGTGTCGGACTACGAGCAGTACTTC.